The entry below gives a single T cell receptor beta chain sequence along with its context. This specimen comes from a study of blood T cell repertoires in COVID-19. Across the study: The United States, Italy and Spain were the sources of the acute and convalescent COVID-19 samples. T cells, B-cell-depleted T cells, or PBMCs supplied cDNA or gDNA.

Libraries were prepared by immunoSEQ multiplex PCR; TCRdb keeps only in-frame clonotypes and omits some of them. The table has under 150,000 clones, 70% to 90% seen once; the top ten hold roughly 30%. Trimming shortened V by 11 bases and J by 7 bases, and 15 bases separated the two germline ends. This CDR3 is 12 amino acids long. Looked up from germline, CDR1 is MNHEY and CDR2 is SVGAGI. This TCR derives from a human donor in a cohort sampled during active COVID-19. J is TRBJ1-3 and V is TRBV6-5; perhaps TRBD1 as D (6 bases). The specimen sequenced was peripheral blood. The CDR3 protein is CASPGTTNTIYF. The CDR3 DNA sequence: TGTGCCTCTCCTGGGACAACCAACACCATATATTTT.